The 5 T cell receptor beta chains reported below all come from one sample, sequenced in a study of T cells in Graves' hyperthyroidism and ophthalmopathy. The investigators amplified TCR beta CDR3 regions from RNA transcripts. The HTBI primer set drove a first-round RT-PCR of the TCR CDR3. TCRdb redid the calling of the multiplex PCR reads with MiXCR, one entry per CDR3 protein. The data show approximately 690,000 distinct CDR3 sequences, more than 14% seen once. Source material: blood. The receptor source for this set is a woman aged 50 to 60 with Graves' ophthalmopathy.

This clonotype was found many times. This chain joins TRBV6-1 and TRBJ1-2; 11 bases are shared with TRBD1. The CDR3 loop spans 14 amino acids. The germline V gene encodes CDR1 MNHNS and CDR2 SASEGT. Trimming removed 6 bases from V and 4 bases from J; junction bases left unmatched: 4. The CDR3 coding sequence is TGTGCCAGCAGGGGGACAGGGGGTATCTATGGCTACACCTTC. This sequence encodes CASRGTGGIYGYTF.

This chain connects TRBV28 to TRBJ1-2; D ambiguous. Germline V CDR1 and CDR2: MDHEN, SYDVKM. The CDR3 consists of 15 residues. The V gene lost 1 base and the J gene lost 2 bases, with 11 bases spanning the gap. The CDR3 region is CASSLYAGLNYGYTF. DNA for the CDR3: TGTGCCAGCAGTTTATACGCGGGCCTGAACTATGGCTACACCTTC.

There are a few counts of this clonotype. The chain uses TRBV7-3 and TRBJ2-7; D is uncertain. Between the trimmed V and J ends, which lost 5 bases and 6 bases, there was a span of 17 bases. The length of the CDR3 is 14 residues. Germline values: CDR1 SGHTA, CDR2 FQGTGA. CDR3 sequence reads: CASSPLRSVFEQYF. The CDR3 DNA follows: TGTGCCAGCAGCCCCCTAAGGTCCGTTTTCGAGCAGTACTTC.

This clonotype has a count of ten or more. This sequence joins TRBV12-3 or TRBV12-4 and TRBJ2-7; tentatively, D is TRBD2 (6 bases). The CDR3 has 14 amino acids. With 5 bases removed from V and 1 base from J, the gap between germline ends came to 12 bases. The DNA of the CDR3 is TGTGCCAGCAGTCGGCTAGCGACGTCCTACGAGCAGTACTTC. It yields the protein CASSRLATSYEQYF.

Many counts were recorded for this clonotype. V and J are TRBV7-2 and TRBJ2-3, with D uncertain. The CDR3 is made up of 16 amino acids. The germline V and J ends were trimmed by 1 base and 1 base, with 12 bases remaining between them. Germline loops: CDR1 SGHTA, CDR2 FQGNSA. The CDR3 DNA reads TGTGCCAGCAGCTTAGGTTTTGATACCCGCACAGATACGCAGTATTTT. Encoded protein: CASSLGFDTRTDTQYF. The variable domain in full, with the rest retrieved from reference TRBV7-2 and TRBJ2-3, is GAGVSQSPSNKVTEKGKDVELRCDPISGHTALYWYRQSLGQGLEFLIYFQGNSAPDKSGLPSDRFSAERTGGSVSTLTIQRTQQEDSAVYLCASSLGFDTRTDTQYFGPGTRLTVL.